This T cell receptor beta chain was profiled in a study of neurological immune-mediated disorders. Study background: Among about 34 multiple sclerosis patients, about 31 were relapsing-remitting and 3 were secondary progressive. Study results and limitations: As far as clinical or MRI features were concerned, none was associated with the multiple sclerosis repertoire cluster.

V lost 1 base to trimming and J lost 2 bases, with 12 bases between them. This CDR3 spans 15 amino acids. CDR1 is SGHRS, CDR2 YFSETQ, per germline. Unsorted libraries came from 2 million PBMCs stored at -80 °C. It was by 5'RACE with 10-nucleotide random UMIs that the cDNA was made. TCRdb redid the calling of the 5' RACE reads with MiXCR, one entry per CDR3 protein. The table includes roughly 100,000 distinct CDR3 sequences, about 3.8% detected once. This clonotype has ten or more counts. The target antigen is unknown. The sequence was collected from a woman aged 18-29 years with multiple sclerosis. The sequenced sample was PBMCs. The chain carries TRBV5-1 and TRBJ1-1, with D hard to call. CDR3 region: CASSLRAGHNTEAFF. The CDR3 DNA sequence: TGCGCCAGCAGCTTGAGGGCCGGTCACAACACTGAAGCTTTCTTT.